What follows is one TCR beta chain and its context. Its antigen specificity is not known. No base quality information exists; no much larger clone differs at one position. This entry comes from a study of OX40 agonist ivuxolimab in advanced cancers. A note on the overall study: Ivuxolimab was an agonistic, fully human IgG2 monoclonal antibody directed against OX40 (CD134), a costimulatory receptor. The paper reports the monotherapy dose-escalation portion (N of about 54 patients) of the phase I ivuxolimab trial. Patients were allowed to have had prior anti-PD-1, anti-PD-L1 or anti-CTLA-4 therapy, and approximately 40% of the dose-escalation patients had been treated with checkpoint inhibitors. Intravenous ivuxolimab was administered to patients every 2 weeks at six dose levels: 0.01, 0.1, 0.3, 1.5, 3 and 10 mg/kg. The dose-escalation cohort was 82.7% male with a mean age of approximately 60 years, ranging from about 20 to 85. Partial responses were achieved by three dose-escalation patients, of whom one had hepatocellular carcinoma and two had cutaneous melanoma. Of the approximately 50 dose-escalation patients, hepatocellular carcinoma was present in 19, melanoma in some 15, renal cell carcinoma in 9 and head and neck cancer in 9. The purpose of peripheral TCRbeta sequencing was to test whether ivuxolimab changed TCR sequence diversity and led to clonal T-cell expansion.

Broad study findings and their caveats: In the 0.1-3.0 mg/kg groups, partial responders had among the lowest normalized peripheral clonal expansion, particularly in CD8+ T cells. Low levels of normalized T-cell clonal expansion were also seen in some patients who did not respond. Which antigens the clonally expanded peripheral T cells were specific for was not determined. Clonal expansion of both CD4+ and CD8+ blood T cells was observed from baseline to week 6 at doses 0.1 to 3.0 mg/kg. After ivuxolimab, expanded clones were on average more numerous among CD8+ T cells than among CD4+ T cells.

The trial excluded patients who had a history of autoimmune disease or who were on systemic immunosuppression. Peripheral blood for TCR sequencing was drawn from every dose cohort at baseline, at cycle 4 day 1 and at cycle 7 day 1. Samples were obtained from an open-label, multicenter, first-in-human phase I dose-escalation trial of ivuxolimab. Adults with locally advanced or metastatic melanoma, renal cell carcinoma, hepatocellular carcinoma or head and neck squamous cell carcinoma were enrolled in the trial. Before TCR sequencing, CD4+ and CD8+ T cells were separately sorted from peripheral blood. From the cysteine through the phenylalanine, the CDR3 covers 13 amino acids. The entry retains the CDR3 DNA only, 39 bases that are in frame from base 1. CDR1 and CDR2, per the germline V gene (reference sequence), are MNHEY and SMNVEV. Trimming takes 4 bases from V and 4 bases from J, and the germline ends sit 11 bases apart.

Genomic DNA was isolated from the sorted cells so that the TCRbeta CDR3 region could be sequenced. The immunoSEQ Assay was used to sequence the TCRbeta CDR3 regions. TCRdb mirrors the immuneACCESS table, restricted to in-frame sequences. Some clones are absent from its copies; in checked studies, under half trace to an unresolved V gene, and the reason for the others is unknown. The sample table holds approximately 28,000 clones, of which 70% to 90% were seen once. The ten most abundant clones make up roughly 25% of the sample. The TCR sequence derives from an adult with an advanced solid tumor such as melanoma, head and neck, liver or kidney cancer. This specimen consisted of CD4+ or CD8+ T cells sorted from blood, obtained in a trial of the OX40 agonist ivuxolimab. The sequence joins TRBV27 to TRBJ2-7; TRBD2 might be the D gene, on 5 matching bases. The nucleotides read TGTGCCAGCAGTTATGGTGGGAGTTACGAGCAGTACTTC. This is translated as CASSYGGSYEQYF.